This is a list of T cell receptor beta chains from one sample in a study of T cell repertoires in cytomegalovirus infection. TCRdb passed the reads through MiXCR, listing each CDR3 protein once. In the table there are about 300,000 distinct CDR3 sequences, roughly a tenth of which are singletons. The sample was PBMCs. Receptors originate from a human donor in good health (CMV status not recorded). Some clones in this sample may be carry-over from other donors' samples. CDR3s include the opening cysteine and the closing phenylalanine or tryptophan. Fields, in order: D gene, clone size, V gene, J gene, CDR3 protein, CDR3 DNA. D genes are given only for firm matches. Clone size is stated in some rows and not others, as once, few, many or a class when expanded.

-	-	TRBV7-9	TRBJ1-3	CASSTINSGNTIYF	TGTGCCAGCAGCACCATTAACTCTGGAAACACCATATATTTT
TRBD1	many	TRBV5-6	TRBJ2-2	CASSGGQGANTGELFF	TGTGCCAGCAGCGGTGGACAGGGGGCGAACACCGGGGAGCTGTTTTTT
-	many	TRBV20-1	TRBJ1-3	CSARVAGNTIYF	TGCAGTGCTAGAGTTGCTGGAAACACCATATATTTT
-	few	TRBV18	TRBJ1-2	CASSSMNGYTF	TGTGCCAGCTCCTCAATGAATGGCTACACCTTC
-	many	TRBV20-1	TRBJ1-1	CSARKGTYWENTEAFF	TGCAGTGCTAGAAAGGGCACCTATTGGGAGAACACTGAAGCTTTCTTT
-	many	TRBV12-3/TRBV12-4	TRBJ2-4	CASSRAKNIQYF	TGTGCCAGCAGTCGAGCCAAAAACATTCAGTACTTC
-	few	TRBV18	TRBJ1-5	CASSPIVVGGNQPQHF	TGTGCCAGCTCACCGATTGTCGTCGGGGGCAATCAGCCCCAGCATTTT
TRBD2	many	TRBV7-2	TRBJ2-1	CASSPSGGSYNEQFF	TGTGCCAGCAGCCCTAGCGGGGGCTCCTACAATGAGCAGTTCTTC
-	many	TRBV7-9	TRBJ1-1	CASSSRLGANTEAFF	TGTGCCAGCAGCTCCCGGCTGGGGGCGAACACTGAAGCTTTCTTT
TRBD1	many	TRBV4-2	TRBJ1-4	CASSLSTGGNEKLFF	TGTGCCAGCAGCCTATCGACAGGGGGAAATGAAAAACTGTTTTTT
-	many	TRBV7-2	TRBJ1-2	CASSLSTAVNYGYTF	TGTGCCAGCAGCTTATCTACAGCCGTTAACTATGGCTACACCTTC
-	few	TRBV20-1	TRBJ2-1	CSATGNEQFF	TGCAGTGCAACAGGGAATGAGCAGTTCTTC
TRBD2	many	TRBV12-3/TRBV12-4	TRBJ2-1	CASRILAGNYNEQFF	TGTGCCAGCAGGATCCTAGCGGGCAATTACAATGAGCAGTTCTTC
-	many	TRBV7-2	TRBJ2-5	CASSPWEGATETQYF	TGTGCCAGCAGCCCCTGGGAGGGGGCTACAGAGACCCAGTACTTC
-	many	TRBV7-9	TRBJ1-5	CASSLGTANSNQPQHF	TGTGCCAGCAGCTTAGGGACAGCCAACAGCAATCAGCCCCAGCATTTT
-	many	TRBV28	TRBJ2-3	CASSLEKLTDTQYF	TGTGCCAGCAGTTTAGAGAAGCTCACAGATACGCAGTATTTT
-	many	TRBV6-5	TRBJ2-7	CASSYDGGGTTYEQYF	TGTGCCAGCAGTTACGATGGGGGGGGCACTACCTACGAGCAGTACTTC
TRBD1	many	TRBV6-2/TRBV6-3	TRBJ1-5	CASTKHRGGRDGNQPQHF	TGTGCCAGCACCAAACACAGGGGCGGACGCGATGGCAATCAGCCCCAGCATTTT
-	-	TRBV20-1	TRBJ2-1	CSAAFGPASYNEQFF	TGCAGTGCCGCGTTCGGACCCGCTTCCTACAATGAGCAGTTCTTC
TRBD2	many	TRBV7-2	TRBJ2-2	CASSTGLANTGELFF	TGTGCCAGCAGCACCGGACTAGCGAACACCGGGGAGCTGTTTTTT
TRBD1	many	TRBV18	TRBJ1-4	CASSPGTANEKLFF	TGTGCCAGCTCACCCGGGACAGCTAATGAAAAACTGTTTTTT
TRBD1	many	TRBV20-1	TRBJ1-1	CSARDMRTGRHSEAFF	TGCAGTGCTAGAGATATGAGGACAGGTCGACACTCTGAAGCTTTCTTT
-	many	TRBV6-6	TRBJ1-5	CASSYSAGNRQPQHF	TGTGCCAGCAGTTACTCGGCAGGCAATCGTCAGCCCCAGCATTTT
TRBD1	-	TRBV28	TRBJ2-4	CASSLSQGQVAKNIQYF	TGTGCCAGCAGTTTATCGCAGGGACAGGTAGCCAAAAACATTCAGTACTTC
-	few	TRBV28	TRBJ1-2	CASAPTGAAGTYGYTF	TGTGCCAGCGCTCCCACAGGAGCCGCCGGGACCTATGGCTACACCTTC
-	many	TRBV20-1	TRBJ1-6	CSATTGKDNSPLHF	TGCAGTGCTACCACAGGGAAAGATAATTCACCCCTCCACTTT
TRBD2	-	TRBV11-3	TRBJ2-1	CASSFASGGGEQFF	TGTGCCAGCAGCTTTGCTAGCGGGGGTGGTGAGCAGTTCTTC